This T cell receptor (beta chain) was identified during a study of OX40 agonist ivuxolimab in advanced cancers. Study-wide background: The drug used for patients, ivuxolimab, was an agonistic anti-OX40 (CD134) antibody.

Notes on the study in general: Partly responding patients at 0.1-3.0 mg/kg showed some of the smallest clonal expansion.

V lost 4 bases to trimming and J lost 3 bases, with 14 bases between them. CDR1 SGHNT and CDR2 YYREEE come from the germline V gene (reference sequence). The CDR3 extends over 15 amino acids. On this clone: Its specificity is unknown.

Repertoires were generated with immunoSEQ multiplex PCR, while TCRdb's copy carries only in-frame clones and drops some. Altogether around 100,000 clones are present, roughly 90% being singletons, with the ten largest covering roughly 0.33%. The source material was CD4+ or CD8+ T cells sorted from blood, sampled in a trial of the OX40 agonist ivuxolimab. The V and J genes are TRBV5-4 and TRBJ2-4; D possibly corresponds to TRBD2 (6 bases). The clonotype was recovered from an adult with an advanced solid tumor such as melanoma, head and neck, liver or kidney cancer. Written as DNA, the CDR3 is TGTGCCAGCAGCCCGGCCGGGGGAGGCAAAAACATTCAGTACTTC. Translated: CASSPAGGGKNIQYF.